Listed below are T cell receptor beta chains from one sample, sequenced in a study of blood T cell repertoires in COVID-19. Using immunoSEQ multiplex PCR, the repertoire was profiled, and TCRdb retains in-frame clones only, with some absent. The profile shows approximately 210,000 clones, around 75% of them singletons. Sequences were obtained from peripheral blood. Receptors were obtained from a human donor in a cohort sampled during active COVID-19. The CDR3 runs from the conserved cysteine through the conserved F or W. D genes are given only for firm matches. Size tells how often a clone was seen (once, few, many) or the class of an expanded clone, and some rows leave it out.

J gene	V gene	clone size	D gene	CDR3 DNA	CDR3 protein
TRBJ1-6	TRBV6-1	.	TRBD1	TGTGCCAGCAGTGCTTTCGACAGGGTGTATAATTCACCCCTCCACTTT	CASSAFDRVYNSPLHF
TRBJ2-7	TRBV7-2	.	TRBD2	TGTGCCAGCAGCTTAGCGGGGGGGTCCTACGAGCAGTACTTC	CASSLAGGSYEQYF
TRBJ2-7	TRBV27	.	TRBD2	TGTGCCAGCAGTCTGAGGAGCGGGAACGACGAGCAGTACTTC	CASSLRSGNDEQYF
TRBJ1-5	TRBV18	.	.	TGTGCCAGCTCACCTGCAGGTAGCAATCAGCCCCAGCATTTT	CASSPAGSNQPQHF
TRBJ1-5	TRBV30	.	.	TGTGCCTGGAACCCTTCGGGTGGCCCCAATCAGCCCCAGCATTTT	CAWNPSGGPNQPQHF
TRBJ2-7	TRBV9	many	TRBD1	TGTGCCAGCAGCCCTCAGACAGGGGAAAACGAGCAGTACTTC	CASSPQTGENEQYF
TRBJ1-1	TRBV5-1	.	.	TGCGCCAGCAGCTTGGCGCTCCGAGCAGGCACTGAAGCTTTCTTT	CASSLALRAGTEAFF
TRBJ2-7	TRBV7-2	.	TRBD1	TGTGCCAGCAGCTCATCCCGGGACAGGTCCTACGAGCAGTACTTC	CASSSSRDRSYEQYF
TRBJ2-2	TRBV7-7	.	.	TGTGCCAGCAGCTTAGCAGCGGCTGTTAACACCGGGGAGCTGTTTTTT	CASSLAAAVNTGELFF
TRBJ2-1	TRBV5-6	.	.	TGTGCCAGCAGCTTCCGAACAGGAATTTCGCAGTTCTTC	CASSFRTGISQFF
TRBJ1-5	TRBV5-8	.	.	TGTGCCAGCAGCCGTTACAGGGTAAGCAATCAGCCCCAGCATTTT	CASSRYRVSNQPQHF
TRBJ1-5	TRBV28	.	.	TGTGCCAGCAGTTTGGACAAGCCGAATCAGCCCCAGCATTTT	CASSLDKPNQPQHF
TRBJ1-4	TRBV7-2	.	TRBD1	TGTGCCGGAAATTTTCGGGACAGGGGTGAAAAACTGTTTTTT	CAGNFRDRGEKLFF
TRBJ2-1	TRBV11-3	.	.	TGTGCCAGCAGCTTAGAAACTCACAATGAGCAGTTCTTC	CASSLETHNEQFF
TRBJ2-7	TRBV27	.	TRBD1	TGTGCCAGCAGTTTATATGGGACAGGCCCCTACGAGCAGTACTTC	CASSLYGTGPYEQYF
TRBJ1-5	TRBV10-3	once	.	TGTGCCATCAGTCAAAGAGGGGGTGGGGATAGCAATCAGCCCCAGCATTTT	CAISQRGGGDSNQPQHF
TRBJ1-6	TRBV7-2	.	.	TGTGCCAGCAGCGCAACCGCCCAGGGGCCCCTCCACTTT	CASSATAQGPLHF
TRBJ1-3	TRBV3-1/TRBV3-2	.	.	TGTGCCAGCAGCCCGGGATCAAGCTCTGGAAACACCATATATTTT	CASSPGSSSGNTIYF
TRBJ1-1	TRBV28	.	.	TGTGCCAGCCCCAGGGCGGCGTACACTGAAGCTTTCTTT	CASPRAAYTEAFF
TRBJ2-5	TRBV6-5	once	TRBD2	TGTGCCAGCAGTCTAGCGGGGTTCCAAGAGACCCAGTACTTC	CASSLAGFQETQYF
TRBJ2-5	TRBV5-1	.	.	TGCGCCAGCAGCTTTCAGTCTAGCGCCGTCCAAGAGACCCAGTACTTC	CASSFQSSAVQETQYF
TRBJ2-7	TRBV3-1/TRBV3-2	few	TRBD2	TGTGCCAGCAGCCGAGGACTAGCGGGATATTCGTGGGAGCAGTACTTC	CASSRGLAGYSWEQYF
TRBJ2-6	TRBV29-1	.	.	TGCAGCGTTAGGGGTTCAGGGGCCAACGTCCTGACTTTC	CSVRGSGANVLTF
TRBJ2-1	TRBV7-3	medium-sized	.	TGTGCCCAAGGGGCCCATGAGCAGTTCTTC	CAQGAHEQFF
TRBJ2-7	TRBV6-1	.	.	TGTGCCAGCAGTGAGGCAGGAGGGGACGAGCAGTACTTC	CASSEAGGDEQYF
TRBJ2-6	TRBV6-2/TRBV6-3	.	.	TGTGCCAGCAGTTACTCGGGACTGCCCTCTGGGGCCAACGTCCTGACTTTC	CASSYSGLPSGANVLTF
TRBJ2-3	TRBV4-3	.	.	TGCGCCAGCAGCCAAGATCTAGGTTTCCCCCCCGCACGCACAGATACGCAGTATTTT	CASSQDLGFPPARTDTQYF
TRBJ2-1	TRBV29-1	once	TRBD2	TGCAGCGTTGAAGGTGGACTAGCGGGAGTCCCCTACAATGAGCAGTTCTTC	CSVEGGLAGVPYNEQFF
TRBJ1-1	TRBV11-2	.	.	TGTGCCAGCAGCTTAGGAGGGATGGACACTGAAGCTTTCTTT	CASSLGGMDTEAFF
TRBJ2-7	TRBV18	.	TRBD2	TGTGCCAGCTCACCACCTTCAGCGGGAGCCACCTACGAGCAGTACTTC	CASSPPSAGATYEQYF
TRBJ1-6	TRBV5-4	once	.	TGTGCCAGCAGCTTGGAGTGGGGCAATAAGAATTCACCCCTCCACTTT	CASSLEWGNKNSPLHF
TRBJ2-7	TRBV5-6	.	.	TGTGCCAGCAGCTTTCGAGGTAGGCACGAGCAGTACTTC	CASSFRGRHEQYF
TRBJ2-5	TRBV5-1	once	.	TGCGCCAGCAGCTTTACAGGGACGAGGGAGACCCAGTACTTC	CASSFTGTRETQYF
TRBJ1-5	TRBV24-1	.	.	TGTGCCACCTCTCGTTCAGGGAGGAGTCAGCCCCAGCATTTT	CATSRSGRSQPQHF
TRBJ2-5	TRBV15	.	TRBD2	TGTGCCACCAGCAGAGATACTAGCGGGAGGGGAGAGACCCAGTACTTC	CATSRDTSGRGETQYF
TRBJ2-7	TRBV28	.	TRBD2	TGTGCCAGCAGTTTTTTTGGGACTAACTACGAGCAGTACTTC	CASSFFGTNYEQYF
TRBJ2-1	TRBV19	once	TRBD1	TGTGCCAGTAGCCGCCTCCGGGACAGTAAAAATGAGCAGTTCTTC	CASSRLRDSKNEQFF
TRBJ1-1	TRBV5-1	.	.	TGCGCCAGCAGAGTACAGGAAAACACTGAAGCTTTCTTT	CASRVQENTEAFF
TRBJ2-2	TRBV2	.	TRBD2	TGTGCCAGCAGGCTGACTAGCGGGAGTATCACCGGGGAGCTGTTTTTT	CASRLTSGSITGELFF
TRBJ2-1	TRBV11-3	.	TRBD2	TGTGCCAGCAGCTTAAGTAGGCTAGCGGGAGGGAATGAGCAGTTCTTC	CASSLSRLAGGNEQFF